Below are 4 T cell receptor beta chains sequenced from a single sample in a study of OX40 agonist ivuxolimab in advanced cancers. Method: immunoSEQ multiplex PCR; TCRdb's copy keeps in-frame clones and lacks some. In the table there are approximately 69,000 clones, roughly 83% of which are singletons. The material sequenced was CD4+ or CD8+ T cells sorted from blood, taken in a trial of the OX40 agonist ivuxolimab. These receptors came from an adult with an advanced solid tumor such as melanoma, head and neck, liver or kidney cancer.

This chain uses TRBV2 with TRBJ2-5; tentatively, D is TRBD1 (5 bases). The end of the DNA fits TRBJ2-7 better, so the J call may be wrong. The germline V gene has CDR1 SNHLY and CDR2 FYNNEI. The CDR3 is 12 amino acids. CDR3 nucleotide sequence: TGTGCCAGCAGTGACCAGGGTGACGAGCAGTACTTC. Amino acid sequence: CASSDQGDEQYF.

The genes are TRBV29-1 and TRBJ2-2; D not resolved. From germline, CDR1 is SQVTM and CDR2 ANQGSEA. V lost 4 bases and J 2 bases, leaving 11 bases between the germline ends. The CDR3 contains 14 residues. CDR3 bases: TGCAGCGTTGTTGCGAACAGTAACACCGGGGAGCTGTTTTTT. Its translation is CSVVANSNTGELFF.

This clone was observed once. The CDR3 region is CASSSVSPTDGGSYNEQFF. In DNA form, the CDR3 reads TGTGCCAGCAGCTCTGTCTCCCCTACTGACGGGGGAAGCTACAATGAGCAGTTCTTC. This sequence joins TRBV5-6 and TRBJ2-1; a possible D gene is TRBD2 (6 bases). Per germline, CDR1 SGHDT and CDR2 YYEEEE. CDR3 size: 19 residues. Trimming stripped 3 bases from V and 3 bases from J, with 25 bases between.

The chain joins TRBV5-5 to TRBJ2-1; D gene ambiguous. Germline lookup yields CDR1 SGHKS and CDR2 YYEKEE (reference sequence). The length of the CDR3 is 16 residues. The ends were cut back, 4 bases at V and 8 bases at J, with 22 bases in the middle. DNA for the CDR3: TGTGCCAGCAGCCTGGGATTTTCCGAGAGTCAATATGAGCAGTTCTTC. This gives the protein CASSLGFSESQYEQFF.